Detailed here is one T cell receptor beta chain. The entry originates in a study of cytomegalovirus exposure and HLA in healthy donors. Trimming removed 5 bases from V and 6 bases from J, with 14 bases in between. Germline CDR1 SGHNT, CDR2 YENEEA. The CDR3 is 15 amino acids. PCR amplification relied on 60 Vbeta primers (plus 13 Jbeta primers). Repertoires were generated with immunoSEQ multiplex PCR, while TCRdb's copy carries only in-frame clones and drops some. The sample lists fewer than 250,000 clones, more than 60% occurring once. This TCR derives from a man between 35 and 55 years old in good health and CMV-seronegative. This chain uses TRBV11-3 with TRBJ1-6, with TRBD1 as a possible D gene (5 bases). The sequencing sample was made of PBMCs. CDR3: CASSRIGGSNSPLHF. The CDR3 coding sequence is TGTGCCAGCAGCCGGATCGGGGGTAGTAATTCACCCCTCCACTTT. The whole variable domain, remainder taken from reference TRBV11-3 and TRBJ1-6, is EAGVVQSPRYKIIEKKQPVAFWCNPISGHNTLYWYLQNLGQGPELLIRYENEEAVDDSQLPKDRFSAERLKGVDSTLKIQPAELGDSAVYLCASSRIGGSNSPLHFGNGTRLTVT.